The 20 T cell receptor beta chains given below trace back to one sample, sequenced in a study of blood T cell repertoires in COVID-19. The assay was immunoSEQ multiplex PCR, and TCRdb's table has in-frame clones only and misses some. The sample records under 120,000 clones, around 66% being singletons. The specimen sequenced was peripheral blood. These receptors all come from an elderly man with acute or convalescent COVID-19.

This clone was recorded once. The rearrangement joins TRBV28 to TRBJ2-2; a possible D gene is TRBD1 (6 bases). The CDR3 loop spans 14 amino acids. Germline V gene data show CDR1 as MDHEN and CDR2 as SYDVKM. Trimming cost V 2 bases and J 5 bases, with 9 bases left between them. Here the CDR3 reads CASSLTRGTGELFF. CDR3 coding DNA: TGTGCCAGCAGTTTAACTAGGGGGACCGGGGAGCTGTTTTTT.

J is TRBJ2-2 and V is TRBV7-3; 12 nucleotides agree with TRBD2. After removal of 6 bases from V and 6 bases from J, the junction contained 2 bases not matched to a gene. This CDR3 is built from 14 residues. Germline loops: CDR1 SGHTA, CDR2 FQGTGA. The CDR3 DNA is TGTGCCAGCAGTCTAGCGGGAGGGCCCGGGGAGCTGTTTTTT. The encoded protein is CASSLAGGPGELFF.

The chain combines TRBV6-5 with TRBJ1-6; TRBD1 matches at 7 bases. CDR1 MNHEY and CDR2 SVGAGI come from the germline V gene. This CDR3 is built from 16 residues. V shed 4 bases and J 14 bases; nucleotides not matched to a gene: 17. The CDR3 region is CASSLAGDRRGGTLHF. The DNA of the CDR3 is TGTGCCAGCAGTTTAGCTGGGGACAGAAGGGGTGGGACCCTCCACTTT.

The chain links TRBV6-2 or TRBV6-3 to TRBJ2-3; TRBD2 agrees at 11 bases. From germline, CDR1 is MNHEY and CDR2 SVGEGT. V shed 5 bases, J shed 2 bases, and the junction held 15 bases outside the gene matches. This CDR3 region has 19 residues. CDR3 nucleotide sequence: TGTGCCAGCAGTCCATCGCCACCGACTAGCGGGATAGACACAGATACGCAGTATTTT. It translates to CASSPSPPTSGIDTDTQYF.

The CDR3 coding sequence is TGTGCCAGCAGCGAACGGTTAGCGGGAGGGATTATCACAGATACGCAGTATTTT. Translated, it gives CASSERLAGGIITDTQYF. The chain combines TRBV6-2 or TRBV6-3 with TRBJ2-3; 11 bases fit TRBD2. V gave up 6 bases and J gave up 2 bases; unmatched junction bases: 13. The length of the CDR3 is 18 residues. Germline CDR1 is MNHEY and CDR2 is SVGEGT.

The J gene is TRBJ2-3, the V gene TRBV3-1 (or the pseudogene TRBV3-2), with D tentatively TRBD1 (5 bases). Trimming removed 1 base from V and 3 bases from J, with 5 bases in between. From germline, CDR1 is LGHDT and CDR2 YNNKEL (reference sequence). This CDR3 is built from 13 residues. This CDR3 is CASSQAGTDTQYF. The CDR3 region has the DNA TGTGCCAGCAGCCAAGCAGGGACAGATACGCAGTATTTT.

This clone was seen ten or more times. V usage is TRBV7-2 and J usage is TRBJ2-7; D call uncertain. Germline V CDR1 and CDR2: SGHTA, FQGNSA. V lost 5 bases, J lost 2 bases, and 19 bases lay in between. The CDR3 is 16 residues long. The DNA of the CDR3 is TGTGCCAGCAGCCAGGCCCCTGGGCAGTTGCCCTACGAGCAGTACTTC. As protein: CASSQAPGQLPYEQYF.

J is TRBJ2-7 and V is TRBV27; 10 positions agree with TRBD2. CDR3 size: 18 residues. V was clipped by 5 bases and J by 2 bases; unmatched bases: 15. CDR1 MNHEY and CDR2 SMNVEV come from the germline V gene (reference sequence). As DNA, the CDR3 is TGTGCCAGCAGTGCCCGGACAGGATTAGCGGGAGGCCCCTACGAGCAGTACTTC. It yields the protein CASSARTGLAGGPYEQYF.

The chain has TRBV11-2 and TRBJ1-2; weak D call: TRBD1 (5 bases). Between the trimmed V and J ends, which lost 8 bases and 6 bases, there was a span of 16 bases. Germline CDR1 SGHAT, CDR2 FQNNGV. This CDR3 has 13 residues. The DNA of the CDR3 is TGTGCCAGCGGCGTACAGGTTTTGGATGGCTACACCTTC. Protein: CASGVQVLDGYTF.

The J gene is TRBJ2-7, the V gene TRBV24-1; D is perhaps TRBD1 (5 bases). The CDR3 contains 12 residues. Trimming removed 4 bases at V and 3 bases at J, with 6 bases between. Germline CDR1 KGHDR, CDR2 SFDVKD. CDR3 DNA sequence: TGTGCCACCAGTGACGACAGCTACGAGCAGTACTTC. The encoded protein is CATSDDSYEQYF.

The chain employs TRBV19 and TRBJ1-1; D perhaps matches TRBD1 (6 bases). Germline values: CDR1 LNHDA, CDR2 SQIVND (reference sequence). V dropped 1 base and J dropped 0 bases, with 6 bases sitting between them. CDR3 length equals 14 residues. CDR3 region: CASSIGTVNTEAFF. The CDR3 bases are TGTGCCAGTAGTATAGGGACAGTGAACACTGAAGCTTTCTTT.

This CDR3 reads CAWSQGNGELFF. The DNA for the CDR3 is TGTGCCTGGAGCCAGGGAAACGGGGAGCTGTTTTTT. This chain joins TRBV30 and TRBJ2-2; TRBD1 might be the D (5 bases). This CDR3 spans 12 amino acids. V lost 3 bases and J 7 bases, leaving 9 bases between the germline ends. The V gene's germline CDR1 is GTSNPN and CDR2 SVGIG (reference sequence).

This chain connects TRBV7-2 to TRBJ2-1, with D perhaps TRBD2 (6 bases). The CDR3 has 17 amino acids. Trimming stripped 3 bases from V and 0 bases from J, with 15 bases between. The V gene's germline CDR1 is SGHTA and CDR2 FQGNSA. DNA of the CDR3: TGTGCCAGCAGCTTGCGGGACTTTTTGAGCTCCTACAATGAGCAGTTCTTC. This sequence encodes CASSLRDFLSSYNEQFF.

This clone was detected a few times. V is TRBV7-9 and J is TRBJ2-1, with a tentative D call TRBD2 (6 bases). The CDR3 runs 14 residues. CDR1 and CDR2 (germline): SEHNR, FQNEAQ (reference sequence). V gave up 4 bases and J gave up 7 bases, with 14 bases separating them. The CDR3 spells CASSSRGETNEQFF. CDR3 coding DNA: TGTGCCAGCAGCTCGCGGGGAGAGACGAATGAGCAGTTCTTC.

CDR3 protein: CASSYPRQGGTEAFF. CDR3 coding DNA: TGTGCCAGCAGTTACCCCAGACAGGGGGGCACTGAAGCTTTCTTT. The genes are TRBV6-5 and TRBJ1-1; the match to TRBD1 covers 9 bases. With 2 bases clipped from V and 4 bases from J, the junction kept 5 bases outside the gene matches. CDR1 MNHEY and CDR2 SVGAGI come from the germline V gene. The length of the CDR3 is 15 residues.

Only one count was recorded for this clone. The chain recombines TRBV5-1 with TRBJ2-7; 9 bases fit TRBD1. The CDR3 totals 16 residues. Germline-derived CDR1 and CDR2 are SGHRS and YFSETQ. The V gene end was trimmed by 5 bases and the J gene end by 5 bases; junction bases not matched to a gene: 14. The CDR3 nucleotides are TGCGCCAGCAGGGGACAGGGAACTATCCCCAACGACGAGCAGTACTTC. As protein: CASRGQGTIPNDEQYF.

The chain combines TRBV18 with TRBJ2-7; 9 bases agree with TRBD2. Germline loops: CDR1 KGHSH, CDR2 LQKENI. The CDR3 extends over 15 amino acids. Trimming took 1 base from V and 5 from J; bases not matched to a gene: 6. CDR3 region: CASSPLKGLANEQYF. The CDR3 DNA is TGTGCCAGCTCACCACTTAAAGGACTAGCGAACGAGCAGTACTTC.

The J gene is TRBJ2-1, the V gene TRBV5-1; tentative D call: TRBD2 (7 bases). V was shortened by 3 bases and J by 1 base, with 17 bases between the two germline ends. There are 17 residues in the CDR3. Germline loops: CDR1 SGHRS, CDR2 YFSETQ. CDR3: CASSSPSGGPSYNEQFF. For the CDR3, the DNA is TGCGCCAGCAGCTCACCATCCGGGGGGCCATCCTACAATGAGCAGTTCTTC.

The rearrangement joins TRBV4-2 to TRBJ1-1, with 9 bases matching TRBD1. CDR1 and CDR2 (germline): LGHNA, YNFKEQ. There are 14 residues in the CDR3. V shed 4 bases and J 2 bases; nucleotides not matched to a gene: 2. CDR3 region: CASSPTGGNTEAFF. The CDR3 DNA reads TGTGCCAGCAGCCCGACAGGGGGAAACACTGAAGCTTTCTTT.

The CDR3 reads CASSLVYYGRGITDTQYF. The CDR3 nucleotides read TGTGCCAGCAGCTTAGTATACTACGGCAGGGGGATCACAGATACGCAGTATTTT. The chain uses TRBV7-2 and TRBJ2-3, with 7 bases that match TRBD1. This CDR3 is built from 18 residues. Germline V gene lookup returns CDR1 SGHTA and CDR2 FQGNSA. V trimming: 1 base; J trimming: 2 bases; junction bases outside the gene matches: 12.